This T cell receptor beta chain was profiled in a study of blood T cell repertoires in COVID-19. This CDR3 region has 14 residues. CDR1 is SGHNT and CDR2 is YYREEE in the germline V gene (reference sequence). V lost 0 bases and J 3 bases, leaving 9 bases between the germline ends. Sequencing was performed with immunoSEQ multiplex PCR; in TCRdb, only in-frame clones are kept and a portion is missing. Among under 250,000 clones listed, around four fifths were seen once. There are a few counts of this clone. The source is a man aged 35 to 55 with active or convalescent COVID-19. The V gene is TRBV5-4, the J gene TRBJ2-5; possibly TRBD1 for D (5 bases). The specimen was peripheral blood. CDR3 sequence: CASSLDRSEETQYF. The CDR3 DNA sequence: TGTGCCAGCAGCTTGGACAGGTCCGAAGAGACCCAGTACTTC.